This T cell receptor (beta chain) appears in the sequencing data of a study of blood T cells in healthy people across ages (dated by TCRdb to about 2015). In the study overall: In model experiments, template switching captured about one uniquely barcoded TCR beta cDNA molecule for every two T cells. The donors were split into four age groups: young (average around 17 years), middle-aged (roughly 42), aged (more than 55) and long-lived (approximately 89). For two donors (one aged 18 to 30 and one aged 80 or older), the study analyzed two additional independent replicas of 1 million unique cDNA reads from the same blood draw. To avoid experimental bias, donors of different ages were spread randomly across the sequencing lanes. The study measured age-related changes in TCR beta repertoire diversity using deep sequencing normalized with unique cDNA molecular identifiers. General study outcomes and caveats: As age increased, observed TCR beta diversity per million T cells dropped in a roughly linear way, and a significant reduction was already evident by age 40. There was a strong correlation between observed TCR beta diversity and the percentage of naive T cells measured by flow cytometry. Because donor CMV infection status was unknown, age-related changes in expanded clonotypes were potentially confounded. Bulk unsorted PBMC profiling prevented conclusive comparison of naive and antigen-experienced compartments. The long-lived group showed more naive CD4+ T cells, fewer expanded clones and increased TCR diversity than the aged group, suggesting age selection. Estimates of total diversity based on one million sequenced T cells were regarded as lower bounds and as underestimates.

CDR1 and CDR2 are read off the germline V gene as SGHTA and FQGNSA. The CDR3 starts with the cysteine, ends with the phenylalanine, and has 14 residues. The sequence is cut down to CDR3 DNA, 42 bases in frame from base 1. Trimming takes 6 bases from V and 1 base from J, and the germline ends sit 11 bases apart. Donors were under 40 systemically healthy Caucasian individuals from Russia aged 6 to 90 years. Each donor gave 8 to 10 milliliters of peripheral blood, collected into EDTA-treated Vacutainer tubes. Ficoll-Paque density-gradient centrifugation was used to isolate PBMCs, with at least 6.5 million per sample. Total RNA was extracted from PBMCs with Trizol reagent, with at least 5 micrograms obtained per sample. Naive CD45RAhigh/CD27high T cell percentages were measured by flow cytometry on a PBMC aliquot from every donor. This clonotype has just one count. Its antigen remains undetermined. Base qualities are not provided; no much larger clone lies one nucleotide away.

The method was 5' RACE. Sequenced on an Illumina HiSeq 2500. A second PCR of roughly 6 to 11 cycles was run with a J-beta primer mix and a sample-barcoded 5' primer. A template-switch 5' adaptor carrying 12 random nucleotides introduced a unique molecular identifier onto each TCR beta cDNA molecule. At least 2.5 million CDR3-containing paired-end reads were obtained from each sample. First-strand cDNA was synthesized from all RNA with the Mint cDNA synthesis kit, primed by a TRBC-specific oligonucleotide. Following uracil-DNA glycosylase treatment, all cDNA underwent a first 18-cycle PCR with the universal primers M1SS and BC2_uni_R. Processing in the source paper ran as follows. For normalization, 1 million high-quality reads were randomly selected from each sample, with every read carrying a distinct molecular identifier. Reads with shared molecular identifiers were discarded instead of being binned into consensus sequences. MiTCR, run with a Q25 quality threshold and the strictest error-elimination algorithm, handled CDR3 identification, clonotype clustering and error correction. A nonparametric unseen species model with Euler transformation was used to estimate lower-bound total TCR beta diversity. TCRdb ran its own pipeline on the public reads, namely fastp trimming at Q25 and MiXCR clone calling, and kept in-frame beta chains. CDR3 protein duplicates are merged, each entry listing the most common genes and DNA. These V and J calls are TCRdb output, not the study's own analysis. This sample comprises roughly 730,000 distinct CDR3 sequences, roughly three fifths of them detected only once. The ten largest clones capture around 24% of the sample.

The V gene is TRBV7-2 and the J gene is TRBJ2-3, with an unclear D gene assignment. The sample consisted of blood. The receptor was isolated from a man in his forties in good health. CDR3 sequence: CASRRNPGTDTQYF. The DNA reads as follows: TGTGCCAGCAGACGGAACCCGGGCACAGATACGCAGTATTTT.